A single sample is the source of the 27 T cell receptor beta chains below, sequenced in a study of intratumoral heterogeneity in liver cancer. TCRdb's copy holds only in-frame clones and misses some; the assay was immunoSEQ multiplex PCR. The sample lists about 6,200 clones; approximately 70% were seen once. Tumour samples came from separate, distinct regions of the hepatocellular carcinoma nodule. Sequencing was performed on tumor tissue, taken before any cancer treatment. Every receptor here comes from a woman in her 70s with hepatocellular carcinoma.

This clone came up a few times. This rearrangement joins TRBV5-1 to TRBJ2-1; unclear D gene. Germline V gene sequence: CDR1 SGHRS, CDR2 YFSETQ. The CDR3 runs 15 residues. V gave up 2 bases and J gave up 5 bases, with 14 bases separating them. This chain's CDR3 is CASSFDGVADNEQFF. CDR3 nucleotide sequence: TGCGCCAGCAGCTTTGACGGCGTCGCGGACAATGAGCAGTTCTTC.

The chain couples TRBV7-2 to TRBJ2-7, with unresolved D. The CDR3 extends over 13 amino acids. Trimming left V 4 bases short and J 3 bases short, with 10 bases between. Looked up from germline, CDR1 is SGHTA and CDR2 is FQGNSA. The CDR3, as DNA: TGTGCCAGCAGCTCCCACGCGAACTACGAGCAGTACTTC. It translates to CASSSHANYEQYF. Combining the CDR3 with reference TRBV7-2 and TRBJ2-7 gives the whole variable domain GAGVSQSPSNKVTEKGKDVELRCDPISGHTALYWYRQSLGQGLEFLIYFQGNSAPDKSGLPSDRFSAERTGGSVSTLTIQRTQQEDSAVYLCASSSHANYEQYFGPGTRLTVT.

CDR3 DNA: TGTGCCTGGAGTGATATCCGGGACAGGGTTTTTACAGATACGCAGTATTTT. This codes for CAWSDIRDRVFTDTQYF. The chain links TRBV30 to TRBJ2-3; 9 nucleotides agree with TRBD1. The length of the CDR3 is 17 residues. The J segment lost 3 bases and the V segment lost 1 base, leaving 11 bases of the junction unmatched. Germline V gene sequence: CDR1 GTSNPN, CDR2 SVGIG (reference sequence). The full variable domain, in which reference TRBV30 and TRBJ2-3 provide the parts outside the CDR3, is SQTIHQWPATLVQPVGSPLSLECTVEGTSNPNLYWYRQAAGRGLQLLFYSVGIGQISSEVPQNLSASRPQDRQFILSSKKLLLSDSGFYLCAWSDIRDRVFTDTQYFGPGTRLTVL.

This chain links TRBV2 with TRBJ2-6, with D perhaps TRBD1 (7 bases). V lost 5 bases and J lost 3, with 11 bases in between. CDR3 length: 15 amino acids. Per germline, CDR1 SNHLY and CDR2 FYNNEI. CDR3 sequence: CASSPGGGGANVLTF. The CDR3 nucleotides read TGTGCCAGCAGTCCAGGGGGAGGTGGGGCCAACGTCCTGACTTTC.

V usage is TRBV5-5 and J usage is TRBJ2-7; TRBD2 aligns across 9 bases. After removal of 3 bases from V and 4 bases from J, the junction contained 8 bases not matched to a gene. The germline V gene encodes CDR1 SGHKS and CDR2 YYEKEE (reference sequence). CDR3 size: 15 residues. The CDR3 DNA reads TGTGCCAGCAGCTATAGGGTAGCGGGAGTTTACGAGCAGTACTTC. Translation: CASSYRVAGVYEQYF.

The rearrangement links TRBV9 to TRBJ2-7; 8 nucleotides match TRBD2. V lost 0 bases, J lost 5 bases, and 7 bases stayed unmatched. The CDR3 is 15 amino acids. Germline V gene sequence: CDR1 SGDLS, CDR2 YYNGEE. DNA of the CDR3: TGTGCCAGCAGCGTAGCGGGAGGGCCGACGAACGAGCAGTACTTC. The encoded protein is CASSVAGGPTNEQYF. The full variable domain, in which reference TRBV9 and TRBJ2-7 provide the parts outside the CDR3, is DSGVTQTPKHLITATGQRVTLRCSPRSGDLSVYWYQQSLDQGLQFLIQYYNGEERAKGNILERFSAQQFPDLHSELNLSSLELGDSALYFCASSVAGGPTNEQYFGPGTRLTVT.

The rearrangement links TRBV7-6 to TRBJ2-3, with 10 nucleotides matching TRBD2. Germline CDR1 and CDR2: SGHVS and FNYEAQ. CDR3 length: 16 residues. The ends lost 3 bases at V and 4 bases at J; junction bases unmatched: 7. The CDR3 protein is CASSFRAGGPSDTQYF. CDR3 DNA: TGTGCCAGCAGCTTCCGAGCGGGAGGGCCGTCAGATACGCAGTATTTT.

The chain uses TRBV7-2 and TRBJ2-3; weak D call: TRBD2 (7 bases). V was clipped by 4 bases and J by 6 bases, with 29 bases between them. The CDR3 has 19 residues. CDR1 is SGHTA and CDR2 is FQGNSA in the germline V gene. In DNA form, the CDR3 reads TGTGCCAGCAGCTCTCGGGGGGTCTCTCGAGGGACACTTGGGGATACGCAGTATTTT. This gives the protein CASSSRGVSRGTLGDTQYF.

The chain is built from TRBV10-1 and TRBJ2-3; the match to TRBD2 covers 7 bases. V lost 6 bases and J lost 4; bases outside the gene matches: 7. The CDR3 contains 14 residues. The germline V gene encodes CDR1 WNHNN and CDR2 SYGVQD (reference sequence). CDR3 sequence (DNA): TGCGCCAGCAGCGCGCGGGAGAAGCCAGATACGCAGTATTTT. Translated, it gives CASSAREKPDTQYF.

This clone is large. This chain links TRBV3-1 (or the pseudogene TRBV3-2) with TRBJ2-7; 12 bases fit TRBD2. Germline CDR1 and CDR2: LGHDT and YNNKEL (reference sequence). The CDR3 has 15 residues. The V and J ends lost 3 bases and 4 bases, in that order; junction bases with no gene match: 4. The CDR3 here is CASSQTTSGSYEQYF. The CDR3 nucleotides read TGTGCCAGCAGCCAGACGACTAGCGGGAGTTACGAGCAGTACTTC.

This clone was observed a few times. CDR3 protein: CASSPPIGILNTEAFF. CDR3 DNA sequence: TGTGCCAGCTCACCACCGATCGGCATCCTAAACACTGAAGCTTTCTTT. J is TRBJ1-1 and V is TRBV18; the D is unclear. The CDR3 is 16 residues long. Germline-derived CDR1 and CDR2 are KGHSH and LQKENI. The V and J ends lost 0 bases and 2 bases respectively, with 13 bases between them.

The chain has TRBV28 and TRBJ2-7, with D uncertain. The V gene lost 4 bases and the J gene lost 6 bases, with 13 bases spanning the gap. Germline CDR1 MDHEN, CDR2 SYDVKM. This CDR3 is 13 amino acids long. The CDR3 DNA is TGTGCCAGCAGTTCCCCACCACGGGTCGAGCAGTACTTC. This translates into CASSSPPRVEQYF.

This chain joins TRBV2 and TRBJ2-7; TRBD1 is a possible D gene (9 bases). Germline V gene data show CDR1 as SNHLY and CDR2 as FYNNEI. The CDR3 contains 14 residues. Deletions cut 8 bases from V and 3 bases from J, with 17 bases between. Here the CDR3 DNA reads TGTGCCAGCCACGTAGCGGGACAGGGCTACGAGCAGTACTTC. The encoded protein is CASHVAGQGYEQYF.

The chain has TRBV27 and TRBJ1-2; tentative D call: TRBD1 (5 bases). The CDR3 runs to 17 residues. Between the trimmed V and J ends, which lost 9 bases and 1 base, there was a span of 24 bases. Germline CDR1 reads MNHEY; CDR2 reads SMNVEV (reference sequence). The CDR3 DNA reads as TGTGCCAGAGCTCCCGGGGACCCCCGAGGGCGTAACTATGGCTACACCTTC. Protein product: CARAPGDPRGRNYGYTF.

The chain joins TRBV5-1 to TRBJ2-1; TRBD1 might be the D (6 bases). The CDR3 consists of 16 residues. Germline V gene lookup returns CDR1 SGHRS and CDR2 YFSETQ. V shed 0 bases and J shed 0 bases, with 10 bases lying between them. CDR3 loop: CASSLGGTSSYNEQFF. DNA of the CDR3: TGCGCCAGCAGCTTGGGAGGGACAAGCTCCTACAATGAGCAGTTCTTC.

The CDR3 DNA sequence: TGTGCCAGTAGTCGGACGGGGAACACTGAAGCTTTCTTT. Translation gives CASSRTGNTEAFF. The chain joins TRBV19 to TRBJ1-1; D gene uncertain. Germline CDR1 LNHDA, CDR2 SQIVND (reference sequence). This CDR3 region has 13 residues. Trimming stripped 5 bases from V and 1 base from J, with 8 bases between.

This chain uses TRBV9 with TRBJ1-1; D is possibly TRBD1 (6 bases). V lost 4 bases and J 3 bases, leaving 13 bases between the germline ends. In germline, CDR1 is SGDLS, CDR2 YYNGEE. The length of the CDR3 is 14 residues. The CDR3 region has the DNA TGTGCCAGCAGCCCAAACTCAGGGGACACTGAAGCTTTCTTT. This codes for CASSPNSGDTEAFF.

The chain recombines TRBV6-1 with TRBJ2-2; 10 bases align to TRBD1. The length of the CDR3 is 16 residues. Germline assignment: CDR1 MNHNS and CDR2 SASEGT. V trimming: 4 bases; J trimming: 5 bases; junction bases outside the gene matches: 7. This CDR3 reads CASSVGTGVGTGELFF. CDR3 nucleotide sequence: TGTGCCAGCAGTGTCGGGACAGGGGTTGGTACCGGGGAGCTGTTTTTT.

The chain couples TRBV2 to TRBJ1-2; possible D gene TRBD1, 6 bases. V was shortened by 7 bases and J by 8 bases, with 17 bases between the two germline ends. CDR1 and CDR2 from the germline V gene are SNHLY and FYNNEI. This CDR3 has 13 amino acids. DNA of the CDR3: TGTGCCAGCACTAGGACAGCGCCCTACGGCTACACCTTC. Protein product: CASTRTAPYGYTF.

In its sample, this clone was seen once. This chain uses TRBV3-1 (or the pseudogene TRBV3-2) with TRBJ2-5, with D possibly matching TRBD1 (6 bases). V was cut by 3 bases and J by 2 bases, with 10 bases left in between. CDR1 is LGHDT, CDR2 YNNKEL, per germline (reference sequence). The CDR3 spans 14 residues. The CDR3 here is CASSHLGGQETQYF. DNA for the CDR3: TGTGCCAGCAGCCATCTAGGGGGACAAGAGACCCAGTACTTC.

The chain employs TRBV2 and TRBJ2-7; 7 positions match TRBD1. This CDR3 contains 13 residues. V was pared by 7 bases and J by 0 bases, with 3 bases of the junction left unmatched. Germline CDR1 and CDR2: SNHLY and FYNNEI. The CDR3 loop is CASTWDSSYEQYF. In nucleotides, the CDR3 is TGTGCCAGCACCTGGGACAGCTCCTACGAGCAGTACTTC.

The chain is built from TRBV13 and TRBJ1-5, with D hard to call. The CDR3 is 13 amino acids. Germline V lookup: CDR1 PRHDT, CDR2 FYEKMQ (reference sequence). V was cut by 5 bases and J by 5 bases, with 10 bases left in between. CDR3 bases: TGTGCCAGCAGCAAGGGCTCTCATCAGCCCCAGCATTTT. Its protein is CASSKGSHQPQHF.

This clone has a handful of counts. The V call is TRBV9, the J call TRBJ2-7; 9 positions agree with TRBD1. The CDR3 contains 14 residues. CDR1 is SGDLS and CDR2 is YYNGEE in the germline V gene. The V segment lost 6 bases and the J segment 3 bases; nucleotides outside the gene matches: 7. This chain's CDR3 is CASTPGQGYYEQYF. The CDR3 region has the DNA TGTGCCAGCACTCCGGGACAGGGTTACTACGAGCAGTACTTC.

V is TRBV9 and J is TRBJ2-5; 7 bases line up with TRBD2. The CDR3 consists of 14 residues. Germline V lookup: CDR1 SGDLS, CDR2 YYNGEE. V lost 4 bases, J lost 3 bases, and 6 bases stayed unmatched. The CDR3, as DNA: TGTGCCAGCAGCATCGCCGGGACTAAAGAGACCCAGTACTTC. It specifies CASSIAGTKETQYF.

This rearrangement joins TRBV19 to TRBJ2-7, with 12 nucleotides matching TRBD2. The trim removed 6 bases at V and 5 bases at J, leaving 14 bases unmatched. Per the germline V gene, CDR1 is LNHDA and CDR2 is SQIVND (reference sequence). There are 17 residues in the CDR3. The CDR3 loop is CASRSNRRTSGIDEQYF. The CDR3 DNA sequence: TGTGCCAGTAGAAGTAACCGCCGGACTAGCGGGATCGACGAGCAGTACTTC.

The chain joins TRBV19 to TRBJ2-3; D not certain. The germline gives CDR1 LNHDA, CDR2 SQIVND (reference sequence). This CDR3 is 13 amino acids long. V was trimmed by 5 bases and J by 2 bases, leaving 8 bases between them. The CDR3 coding sequence is TGTGCCAGTAGTTATACGATCACAGATACGCAGTATTTT. This codes for CASSYTITDTQYF.

The gene calls are TRBV15 and TRBJ2-5; possibly TRBD1 for D (6 bases). The CDR3 is made up of 14 amino acids. The germline V and J ends were trimmed by 3 bases and 6 bases, with 14 bases remaining between them. Per the germline V gene, CDR1 is LNHNV and CDR2 is YYDKDF (reference sequence). CDR3 in amino acids: CATSRGAPEKTQYF. As DNA, the CDR3 is TGTGCCACCAGCAGGGGGGCTCCTGAGAAGACCCAGTACTTC.